The 11 T cell receptor beta chains in this list originate from one sample, sequenced in a study of blood T cell repertoires in COVID-19. Here immunoSEQ multiplex PCR was the method, and the copy in TCRdb shows in-frame clones only, minus some. The sample yields around 130,000 clones, roughly 84% seen once. The sample was peripheral blood. These TCRs come from a woman at least 80 years old with acute or convalescent COVID-19.

This clone was observed a handful of times. The chain employs TRBV3-1 (or the pseudogene TRBV3-2) and TRBJ1-6; 7 bases fit TRBD1. V was pared by 5 bases and J by 2 bases, with 6 bases of the junction left unmatched. Germline loops: CDR1 LGHDT, CDR2 YNNKEL (reference sequence). CDR3 size: 16 residues. In nucleotides, the CDR3 is TGTGCCAGCAGCTTGCAGGGGGTCCCCTATAATTCACCCCTCCACTTT. As protein: CASSLQGVPYNSPLHF.

The CDR3 reads CASQFGGNEKLFF. CDR3 nucleotide sequence: TGTGCCTCTCAATTCGGGGGTAATGAAAAACTGTTTTTT. This sequence joins TRBV10-3 and TRBJ1-4; tentative D call: TRBD1 (5 bases). Trimming shortened V by 11 bases and J by 4 bases, and 14 bases separated the two germline ends. The V gene's germline CDR1 is ENHRY and CDR2 SYGVKD. The CDR3 extends over 13 amino acids.

The chain carries TRBV7-2 and TRBJ1-1, with TRBD1 matching 7 bases. Trimming at V came to 5 bases and at J to 9 bases, leaving 12 bases not matched to a gene. Germline V gives CDR1 SGHTA, CDR2 FQGNSA. CDR3 size: 14 residues. CDR3 amino acids: CASSQDRTVTKAFF. The CDR3 DNA reads TGTGCCAGCAGCCAGGACAGGACAGTGACGAAAGCTTTCTTT.

V usage is TRBV19 and J usage is TRBJ1-6; D unresolved. Trimming removed 2 bases at V and 5 bases at J, with 13 bases between. The V gene's germline CDR1 is LNHDA and CDR2 SQIVND (reference sequence). The CDR3 spans 16 residues. This CDR3 is CASSITRLANNSPLHF. The CDR3 DNA sequence: TGTGCCAGTAGTATAACCCGACTTGCAAATAATTCACCCCTCCACTTT. The complete variable domain, with remaining parts taken from reference TRBV19 and TRBJ1-6, reads DGGITQSPKYLFRKEGQNVTLSCEQNLNHDAMYWYRQDPGQGLRLIYYSQIVNDFQKGDIAEGYSVSREKKESFPLTVTSAQKNPTAFYLCASSITRLANNSPLHFGNGTRLTVT.

This chain connects TRBV9 to TRBJ2-5, with TRBD1 matching 8 bases. This CDR3 contains 14 residues. The ends lost 4 bases at V and 1 base at J; junction bases unmatched: 3. CDR1 is SGDLS, CDR2 YYNGEE, per germline. The DNA of the CDR3 is TGTGCCAGCAGCCCAACAGGGGGCCAAGAGACCCAGTACTTC. It is translated as CASSPTGGQETQYF.

This clone was recorded only once. The V and J genes are TRBV27 and TRBJ2-6; TRBD1 agrees at 10 bases. Trimming removed 2 bases from V and 0 bases from J; junction bases left unmatched: 7. This CDR3 has 19 residues. CDR1 and CDR2 (germline): MNHEY, SMNVEV (reference sequence). In nucleotides, the CDR3 is TGTGCCAGCAGTTTAAGGGGGACAGGGGAACCCTCTGGGGCCAACGTCCTGACTTTC. It is translated as CASSLRGTGEPSGANVLTF.

This sequence joins TRBV2 and TRBJ2-7; 8 bases map to TRBD2. With 5 bases clipped from V and 2 bases from J, the junction kept 5 bases outside the gene matches. CDR1 SNHLY and CDR2 FYNNEI come from the germline V gene. The CDR3 length is 14 residues. The DNA of the CDR3 is TGTGCCAGCAGTAGCGGGAGTCCCCCCTACGAGCAGTACTTC. Translation: CASSSGSPPYEQYF.

The chain links TRBV29-1 to TRBJ1-3; 7 bases agree with TRBD1. Germline V gives CDR1 SQVTM, CDR2 ANQGSEA. V lost 4 bases, J lost 3 bases, and 6 bases stayed unmatched. The length of the CDR3 is 14 residues. The CDR3 loop reads CSVVEGGFGNTIYF. CDR3 sequence (DNA): TGCAGCGTTGTGGAAGGGGGCTTTGGAAACACCATATATTTT.

V and J are TRBV5-4 and TRBJ1-6; D is possibly TRBD1 (5 bases). Trimming pared 2 bases from V and 4 bases from J, leaving 10 bases between. The CDR3 consists of 15 residues. Germline loops: CDR1 SGHNT, CDR2 YYREEE (reference sequence). The CDR3 DNA follows: TGTGCCAGCAGCTTCGAGACAGCTTATAATTCACCCCTCCACTTT. Translated, it gives CASSFETAYNSPLHF.

The chain has TRBV7-9 and TRBJ2-1; 12 bases match TRBD2. CDR1 is SEHNR and CDR2 is FQNEAQ in the germline V gene (reference sequence). The CDR3 has 16 amino acids. V was pared by 3 bases and J by 8 bases, with 8 bases of the junction left unmatched. The CDR3 DNA is TGTGCCAGCAGCTTTATTACGACTAGCGGGAGCGATGAGCAGTTCTTC. Translation: CASSFITTSGSDEQFF.

The rearrangement joins TRBV5-5 to TRBJ2-3, with TRBD1 matching 11 bases. V shed 5 bases and J 3 bases; nucleotides not matched to a gene: 2. The CDR3 is 14 residues long. Germline V gene lookup returns CDR1 SGHKS and CDR2 YYEKEE (reference sequence). Here the CDR3 reads CASRWDRGTDTQYF. The CDR3 DNA is TGTGCCAGCAGGTGGGACAGGGGGACAGATACGCAGTATTTT.